The 20 T cell receptor beta chains listed next were all sequenced from one sample in a study of CD8 T cells in ankylosing spondylitis. These receptors' antigens are unknown. TCRdb ran MiXCR on the 5' RACE reads and lists one entry per CDR3 protein. Altogether 200,000 to 250,000 distinct CDR3 sequences are present, 15% to 20% being singletons, with the ten largest covering roughly 42%. Study-level points and caveats: What appeared characteristic of ankylosing spondylitis blood was a TCR beta motif of fewer than ten highly homologous variants.

Sequenced sample: blood, either unsorted or a sorted T cell fraction (not recorded which). The receptors were sampled from a male donor with ankylosing spondylitis.

The chain links TRBV3-1 to TRBJ1-2; 8 bases are a match to TRBD1. The V gene's germline CDR1 is LGHDT and CDR2 YNNKEL (reference sequence). This CDR3 is 17 amino acids long. V was pared by 4 bases and J by 3 bases, with 13 bases of the junction left unmatched. CDR3 sequence (DNA): TGTGCCAGCAGCCCAATCACCCAACCGACAGGGGACTATGGCTACACCTTC. This encodes CASSPITQPTGDYGYTF.

V is TRBV15 and J is TRBJ2-5; TRBD1 aligns across 8 bases. The CDR3 covers 15 residues. The germline CDR1 and CDR2 sequences are LNHNV and YYDKDF (reference sequence). Germline trimming cut 4 bases from V and 5 bases from J; bases unmatched to any gene: 9. The CDR3 protein is CATSKLGQGGETQYF. The CDR3 coding sequence is TGTGCCACCAGCAAGCTAGGACAGGGCGGTGAGACCCAGTACTTC.

The sample holds a few counts of this clonotype. J is TRBJ2-3 and V is TRBV4-1; 7 bases align to TRBD2. V trimming: 8 bases; J trimming: 5 bases; junction bases outside the gene matches: 7. The CDR3 sequence is 13 residues long. Germline values: CDR1 MGHRA, CDR2 YSYEKL. Here the CDR3 DNA reads TGCGCCAGCCGCGGGCTAGCGGAAGATACGCAGTATTTT. Amino acids: CASRGLAEDTQYF.

V gene TRBV6-2 or TRBV6-3 combines with J gene TRBJ2-2; 16 bases match TRBD2. The CDR3 extends over 20 amino acids. The V gene's germline CDR1 is MNHEY and CDR2 SVGEGT. The ends lost 2 bases at V and 5 bases at J; junction bases unmatched: 11. In DNA, the CDR3 is TGTGCCAGCAGTTACAGCCCACCGGGACTAGCGGGGGGGCGGACCGGGGAGCTGTTTTTT. Protein product: CASSYSPPGLAGGRTGELFF.

In this sample, this clonotype turned up a few times. In DNA, the CDR3 is TGTGCCAGCAGCCCTTGGGGTTCGGGCTACGAGCAGTACTTC. Translation gives CASSPWGSGYEQYF. V gene TRBV12-3 or TRBV12-4 combines with J gene TRBJ2-7, with D unclear. Trimming cost V 6 bases and J 3 bases, with 15 bases left between them. The CDR3 contains 14 residues.

This clonotype has a handful of counts. The CDR3 sequence: CAWGLAATYEQYF. The DNA for the CDR3 is TGTGCCTGGGGACTAGCGGCCACCTACGAGCAGTACTTC. The rearrangement links TRBV30 to TRBJ2-7; TRBD2 agrees at 10 bases. Germline V CDR1 and CDR2: GTSNPN, SVGIG (reference sequence). The J segment lost 2 bases and the V segment lost 5 bases, leaving 3 bases of the junction unmatched. The CDR3 extends over 13 amino acids.

The V and J genes are TRBV7-9 and TRBJ2-2, with 8 positions matching TRBD1. From germline, CDR1 is SEHNR and CDR2 FQNEAQ (reference sequence). The J segment lost 4 bases and the V segment lost 4 bases, leaving 8 bases of the junction unmatched. There are 16 residues in the CDR3. CDR3 loop: CASSSGQGESTGELFF. The CDR3 DNA reads as TGTGCCAGCAGCTCTGGACAGGGCGAGAGCACCGGGGAGCTGTTTTTT.

A few counts support this clonotype. The CDR3 spells CASSSGLAAQETQYF. The CDR3 nucleotides read TGTGCCAGCAGCTCGGGACTAGCAGCACAAGAGACCCAGTACTTC. J is TRBJ2-5 and V is TRBV7-9; 9 bases align to TRBD2. Germline trimming cut 4 bases from V and 2 bases from J; bases unmatched to any gene: 5. In germline, CDR1 is SEHNR, CDR2 FQNEAQ (reference sequence). CDR3 length: 15 residues. Full variable domain (outside the CDR3, taken from reference TRBV7-9 and TRBJ2-5): DTGVSQNPRHKITKRGQNVTFRCDPISEHNRLYWYRQTLGQGPEFLTYFQNEAQLEKSRLLSDRFSAERPKGSFSTLEIQRTEQGDSAMYLCASSSGLAAQETQYFGPGTRLLVL.

This clonotype was seen more than once but under ten times. J is TRBJ2-3 and V is TRBV28; D assignment may be TRBD1 or TRBD2 (5 bases each). Between the trimmed V and J ends, which lost 11 bases and 4 bases, there was a span of 13 bases. This CDR3 comprises 12 residues. Germline values: CDR1 MDHEN, CDR2 SYDVKM. CDR3 in DNA: TGTGCCTGGGGGAGAGCGGCAGATACGCAGTATTTT. Protein product: CAWGRAADTQYF.

The chain couples TRBV29-1 to TRBJ1-2, with TRBD1 identical over 7 bases. Germline V lookup: CDR1 SQVTM, CDR2 ANQGSEA. The junction had 7 bases not matched to a gene; V was cut back by 4 bases and J by 5 bases. This CDR3 contains 13 residues. The CDR3 DNA is TGCAGCGTTGTTGACAGGGCCTCTTATGGCTACACCTTC. Amino acid sequence: CSVVDRASYGYTF.

This chain connects TRBV3-1 to TRBJ2-3; the match to TRBD2 covers 7 bases. Germline assignment: CDR1 LGHDT and CDR2 YNNKEL (reference sequence). This CDR3 contains 17 residues. The V segment lost 0 bases and the J segment 3 bases; nucleotides outside the gene matches: 9. The DNA of the CDR3 is TGTGCCAGCAGCCAAGATGGAGGGCTAGCGGTTACAGATACGCAGTATTTT. Translating gives CASSQDGGLAVTDTQYF.

The V and J genes are TRBV7-9 and TRBJ1-5; 10 bases align to TRBD1. Germline V gene lookup returns CDR1 SEHNR and CDR2 FQNEAQ (reference sequence). The CDR3 is made up of 15 amino acids. After removal of 4 bases from V and 5 bases from J, the junction contained 5 bases not matched to a gene. CDR3 loop: CASSSIGTGDQPQHF. The CDR3 nucleotides read TGTGCCAGCAGCTCCATTGGGACAGGGGATCAGCCCCAGCATTTT.

The rearrangement joins TRBV7-9 to TRBJ2-3; 8 bases agree with TRBD1. This CDR3 contains 12 residues. With V trimmed by 7 bases and J by 8 bases, 5 bases remained unmatched. Germline loops: CDR1 SEHNR, CDR2 FQNEAQ (reference sequence). In DNA form, the CDR3 reads TGTGCCAGCACCGGACAGGGTACTACGCAGTATTTT. Its protein is CASTGQGTTQYF.

This clonotype was counted a few times. This rearrangement joins TRBV12-3 or TRBV12-4 to TRBJ2-7, with 8 bases fitting TRBD1. This CDR3 is built from 14 residues. V was clipped by 5 bases and J by 2 bases; unmatched bases: 5. The CDR3 loop is CASSLSGQAYEQYF. Written as DNA, the CDR3 is TGTGCCAGCAGTCTATCGGGACAGGCCTACGAGCAGTACTTC.

This clonotype turned up a few times. The chain recombines TRBV19 with TRBJ2-2; the D gene is possibly TRBD1 (6 bases). V was trimmed by 5 bases and J by 0 bases, leaving 10 bases between them. CDR1 is LNHDA, CDR2 SQIVND, per germline (reference sequence). The CDR3 sequence is 15 residues long. The CDR3 bases are TGTGCCAGTAGTCCCTGGACAGCGAACACCGGGGAGCTGTTTTTT. This encodes CASSPWTANTGELFF. Full variable domain (outside the CDR3, taken from reference TRBV19 and TRBJ2-2): DGGITQSPKYLFRKEGQNVTLSCEQNLNHDAMYWYRQDPGQGLRLIYYSQIVNDFQKGDIAEGYSVSREKKESFPLTVTSAQKNPTAFYLCASSPWTANTGELFFGEGSRLTVL.

The chain combines TRBV20-1 with TRBJ2-3; D gene unclear. The CDR3 is 14 amino acids. V gave up 0 bases and J gave up 0 bases, with 7 bases separating them. Germline V gene sequence: CDR1 DFQATT, CDR2 SNEGSKA (reference sequence). The CDR3 here is CSARDMGSTDTQYF. CDR3 sequence (DNA): TGCAGTGCTAGAGATATGGGGAGCACAGATACGCAGTATTTT.

CDR3 nucleotides: TGCGCCAGCAGCCAAGCGGGAGACTCGCCCGGGGAGCTGTTTTTT. It codes for CASSQAGDSPGELFF. The chain links TRBV4-1 to TRBJ2-2, with a possible D match to TRBD2 (6 bases). Germline CDR1 reads MGHRA; CDR2 reads YSYEKL. The CDR3 is 15 amino acids. The germline V and J ends were trimmed by 1 base and 6 bases, with 12 bases remaining between them.

This chain links TRBV5-6 with TRBJ2-6; D unclear. Germline V gives CDR1 SGHDT, CDR2 YYEEEE. V lost 3 bases and J 0 bases, leaving 10 bases between the germline ends. CDR3 length equals 16 residues. In DNA, the CDR3 is TGTGCCAGCAGCTGGGGATTGGCCTCTGGGGCCAACGTCCTGACTTTC. The encoded protein is CASSWGLASGANVLTF. Full variable domain (missing parts from reference TRBV5-6 and TRBJ2-6): DAGVTQSPTHLIKTRGQQVTLRCSPKSGHDTVSWYQQALGQGPQFIFQYYEEEERQRGNFPDRFSGHQFPNYSSELNVNALLLGDSALYLCASSWGLASGANVLTFGAGSRLTVL.

This clonotype has more than one count but fewer than ten. The chain couples TRBV9 to TRBJ2-3, with 10 bases aligning to TRBD1. The junction had 6 bases not matched to a gene; V was cut back by 3 bases and J by 2 bases. The CDR3 is 16 amino acids. CDR1 and CDR2 (germline): SGDLS, YYNGEE. CDR3 loop: CASSAPGQGTTDTQYF. The CDR3 DNA sequence: TGTGCCAGCAGCGCCCCGGGACAGGGGACCACAGATACGCAGTATTTT.

In its sample, this clonotype was seen a few times. V and J are TRBV20-1 and TRBJ2-5; 13 positions agree with TRBD2. Germline CDR1 and CDR2: DFQATT and SNEGSKA (reference sequence). Trimming removed 4 bases from V and 5 bases from J; junction bases left unmatched: 7. The CDR3 runs to 15 residues. The chain's CDR3 is CSATGLAGFGETQYF. The CDR3 coding sequence is TGCAGTGCTACGGGACTAGCGGGATTCGGGGAGACCCAGTACTTC.